A single T cell receptor beta chain is shown here with its context. This CDR3 comprises 17 residues. The V and J ends lost 5 bases and 0 bases respectively, with 14 bases between them. The germline gives CDR1 MNHEY, CDR2 SVGAGI. The sample originates from a study of T-cell reconstitution after alpha-beta-depleted transplantation in children. As it was prepared, the TCRbeta library received unique molecular identifiers. TCRdb fed the PCR reads into MiXCR, producing one record per CDR3 protein. The profile covers about 500,000 distinct CDR3 sequences, with 30% to 35% appearing a single time and about 2.3% taken by the ten largest.

The sample in question was PBMCs from the stem cell graft donor, obtained from the stem cell graft. This chain links TRBV6-5 with TRBJ1-6; D unresolved. This clonotype originated in a human donor who donated a stem cell graft to a child with aplastic anemia. CDR3 sequence (DNA): TGTGCCAGCAGTCCCGAAGGGCAGAGCTCCTATAATTCACCCCTCCACTTT. This translates into CASSPEGQSSYNSPLHF.